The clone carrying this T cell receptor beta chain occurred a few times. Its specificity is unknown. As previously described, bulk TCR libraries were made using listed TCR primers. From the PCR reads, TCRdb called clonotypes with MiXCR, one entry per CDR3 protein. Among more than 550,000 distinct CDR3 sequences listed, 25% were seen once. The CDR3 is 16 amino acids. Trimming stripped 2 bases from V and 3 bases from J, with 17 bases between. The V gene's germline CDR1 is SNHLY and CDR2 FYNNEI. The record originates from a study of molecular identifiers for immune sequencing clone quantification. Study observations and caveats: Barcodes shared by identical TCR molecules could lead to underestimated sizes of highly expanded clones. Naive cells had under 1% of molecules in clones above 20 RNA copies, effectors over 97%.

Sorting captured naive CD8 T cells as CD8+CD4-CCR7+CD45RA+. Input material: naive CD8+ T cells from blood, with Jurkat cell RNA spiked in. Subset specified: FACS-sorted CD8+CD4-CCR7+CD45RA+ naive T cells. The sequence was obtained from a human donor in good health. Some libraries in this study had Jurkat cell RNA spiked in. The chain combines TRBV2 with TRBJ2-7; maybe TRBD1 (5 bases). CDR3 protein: CASSESTTRAFYEQYF. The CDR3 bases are TGTGCCAGCAGTGAATCAACTACCAGGGCCTTCTACGAGCAGTACTTC.